Below are 9 T cell receptor beta chains sequenced from a single sample in a study of spatial heterogeneity in lung cancer. Study results and limitations: Tracking of tumor mutation counts was seen in expanded intratumoral alpha and beta TCR counts.

This sample's time point: sample taken at primary tumor resection. Their cognate antigens are unknown. TCRdb fed the 5' RACE reads into MiXCR, producing one record per CDR3 protein. This sample carries around 800 distinct CDR3 sequences, around 15% of them seen once, and the ten largest clones take roughly 26%. Sequenced here: lung tumor tissue, sampled at surgery. The receptors come from a female donor with early-stage non-small cell lung cancer.

This clonotype is large by share. This rearrangement joins TRBV7-8 to TRBJ2-5, with 7 positions matching TRBD1. Germline V lookup: CDR1 SGHVS, CDR2 FQNEAQ. J lost 5 bases, V lost 5 bases, and 11 bases had no gene match. The CDR3 runs to 15 residues. The CDR3 sequence is CASSPNRGVGETQYF. CDR3 nucleotides: TGTGCCAGCAGCCCGAACAGGGGTGTGGGGGAGACCCAGTACTTC.

The chain combines TRBV6-2 or TRBV6-3 with TRBJ2-1; D is unresolved. Germline CDR1 reads MNHEY; CDR2 reads SVGEGT. V was shortened by 5 bases and J by 1 base, with 15 bases between the two germline ends. The CDR3 sequence is 16 residues long. CDR3 sequence reads: CASSDRSNSSYNEQFF. The CDR3 DNA is TGTGCCAGCAGTGACCGGTCCAACTCGTCCTACAATGAGCAGTTCTTC.

The chain combines TRBV28 with TRBJ1-2, with a weak D call TRBD1 (6 bases). This CDR3 has 14 amino acids. V gave up 6 bases and J gave up 6 bases, with 17 bases separating them. From germline, CDR1 is MDHEN and CDR2 SYDVKM. The CDR3 DNA reads as TGTGCCAGCAGGGAAGACAGGACCTACGATGGCTACACCTTC. This codes for CASREDRTYDGYTF.

The chain employs TRBV21-1 and TRBJ2-2. TRBV21-1 is labeled a pseudogene. The CDR3 has 18 residues. The CDR3 nucleotides are TGTGCCAGCAGCAAAGGGAAGATTTCTAGCGAGAACACCGGGGAGCTGTTTTTT. It is translated as CASSKGKISSENTGELFF.

This clonotype was seen a handful of times. The chain is built from TRBV7-9 and TRBJ1-6; tentative D call: TRBD1 (5 bases). Germline V CDR1 and CDR2: SEHNR, FQNEAQ (reference sequence). This CDR3 spans 17 amino acids. The V and J ends lost 5 bases and 0 bases respectively, with 14 bases between them. The CDR3 DNA is TGTGCCAGCAGCCGATGGGAGGGGAGCTCCTATAATTCACCCCTCCACTTT. As protein: CASSRWEGSSYNSPLHF.

This clonotype was detected only a few times. This chain uses TRBV5-1 with TRBJ2-3, with unresolved D. V lost 3 bases, J lost 4 bases, and 18 bases lay in between. Germline-derived CDR1 and CDR2 are SGHRS and YFSETQ. The CDR3 contains 16 residues. DNA for the CDR3: TGCGCCAGCAGCTACGGTTCCCCCGCACGAGCAGATACGCAGTATTTT. Its protein product is CASSYGSPARADTQYF.

This clonotype is deemed large. The chain employs TRBV6-5 and TRBJ2-5; D unresolved. Trimming shortened V by 5 bases and J by 5 bases, and 12 bases separated the two germline ends. The CDR3 length is 13 residues. Germline V gene lookup returns CDR1 MNHEY and CDR2 SVGAGI. CDR3 amino acids: CASSRRILETQYF. The CDR3 coding sequence is TGTGCCAGCAGTAGAAGGATTCTCGAGACCCAGTACTTC.

Regarding this clonotype: A much larger clone lies one base from this, so it may be a read error. This chain uses TRBV30 with TRBJ1-2; D unresolved. The length of the CDR3 is 11 residues. Trimming took off 3 bases at V and 4 bases at J, with 6 bases between the two ends. Per germline, CDR1 GTSNPN and CDR2 SVGIG (reference sequence). The CDR3 DNA is TGTGCCTGGAGGGTCTTCTATGGCTACACCTTC. This gives the protein CAWRVFYGYTF.

The V and J genes are TRBV2 and TRBJ1-5, with D hard to call. The CDR3 has 14 amino acids. V lost 1 base and J lost 4, with 8 bases in between. CDR1 is SNHLY, CDR2 FYNNEI, per germline. In DNA form, the CDR3 reads TGTGCCAGCAGTGAAGGGTCTCCTAATCAGCCCCAGCATTTT. Its translation: CASSEGSPNQPQHF.